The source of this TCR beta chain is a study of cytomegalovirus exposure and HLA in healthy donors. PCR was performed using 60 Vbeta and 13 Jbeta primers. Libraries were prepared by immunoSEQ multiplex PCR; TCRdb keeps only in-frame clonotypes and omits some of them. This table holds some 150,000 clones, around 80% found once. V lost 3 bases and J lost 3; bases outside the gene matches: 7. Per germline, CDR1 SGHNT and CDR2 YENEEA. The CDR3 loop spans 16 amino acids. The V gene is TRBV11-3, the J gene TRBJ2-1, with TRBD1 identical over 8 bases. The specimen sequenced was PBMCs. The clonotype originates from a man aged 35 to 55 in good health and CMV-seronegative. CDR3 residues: CASSLGQGAFYNEQFF. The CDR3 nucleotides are TGTGCCAGCAGCTTGGGCCAGGGGGCGTTCTACAATGAGCAGTTCTTC.